This T cell receptor beta chain was recorded in a study of cytomegalovirus exposure and HLA in healthy donors. Measured with immunoSEQ multiplex PCR; TCRdb has only the in-frame clones, and not every one. The sample contains hundreds of thousands of clones, roughly 84% of which appear only once. General study results and limits: The classifier, whose performance was assessed in both the original and validation cohorts, reportedly diagnosed cytomegalovirus status with high specificity and sensitivity. The finding came from a later analysis; first-cohort TCR clusters tended to co-occur in the approximately 120 validation repertoires.

Worth noting for this clone: Its antigen remains unknown.

Germline-derived CDR1 and CDR2 are KGHSH and LQKENI. The CDR3 sequence is 14 residues long. With 3 bases removed from V and 0 bases from J, the gap between germline ends came to 8 bases. The donors were part of the roughly 120-subject validation cohort, which stood apart from the 666-subject first cohort. This receptor was obtained from a man younger than 35 in good health and CMV-seropositive. Sequences were obtained from PBMCs. The V and J genes are TRBV18 and TRBJ1-2, with D unresolved. The CDR3 DNA follows: TGTGCCAGCTCACCGGACGGACCTAACTATGGCTACACCTTC. Translation: CASSPDGPNYGYTF.